The TCR beta chain described here comes from a study of blood T cell repertoires in COVID-19 (dated by TCRdb to between 2020 and 2021). The study in broad terms: Samples covering the acute and convalescent phases of COVID-19 were provided by collaborators in the United States, Italy and Spain. The prospective study material was composed of cDNA or gDNA derived from T cells, B-cell-depleted T cells, or PBMCs. The dataset comprised deeply sampled blood TCRbeta repertoires from subjects exposed to, actively infected with, or recovered from COVID-19. The repertoires were released in a freely available public database intended as a resource for research on the immune response to SARS-CoV-2. Samples came from the ongoing ImmuneRACE study (first 160 participants) plus 1,254 subjects from 6 global collaborators. The sample metadata nearly always contained a de-identified subject ID, COVID-19 status, age in years and sex. Where available, HLA class I and class II types were obtained from metadata supplied by the sample provider rather than from assay-based typing. Broader findings and caveats from the paper: How much clinical and demographic metadata was included differed by source and by participant, and the metadata was provided uncurated.

As to this clone: Its specific antigen is unknown. No per-base quality is available; no much larger clone lies one base away.

TCRbeta CDR3 regions were amplified from genomic DNA by means of the immunoSEQ Assay, a bias-controlled multiplex PCR. Turning to the authors' computational methods: The number of nucleated cells in each sample was estimated from the amplification of reference gene primers within the assay. Sequence reads were collapsed and filtered to measure the absolute abundance of every unique TCRbeta CDR3 rearrangement. For each sample, productive Simpson clonality was calculated by taking the square root of Simpson's diversity index across productive rearrangements. TCRdb provides this immuneACCESS table in a form limited to in-frame rearrangements. Some clones are lacking; in checked studies, under half of them reflect an unresolved V gene, and why the rest are absent is not known. That table gives V, J and clone size, and the DNA gave D and trimming. The sample includes around 250,000 clones, with 90% observed a single time. The ten largest make up about 1% of the sample.

Enrolling through a virtual design, the prospective study's participants ranged in age from about 18 to 100 years and lived across roughly 23 United States geographic areas. To assign participants to cohorts, the prospective study relied on clinical history that participants themselves reported in a screening survey and a study questionnaire. Exposed participants had been in contact with someone with a PCR-confirmed or clinician-diagnosed COVID-19 case within 2 weeks of study entry. Each participant in the prospective study had whole blood, serum and a nasopharyngeal or oropharyngeal swab collected by mobile phlebotomists. Additional blood draws and questionnaires over an approximately 2-month period could optionally be provided by prospective study participants. Before DNA extraction, blood samples from the prospective study were shipped at room temperature or frozen. The germline V gene supplies CDR1 SGHTA and CDR2 FQGNSA. V is pared back by 5 bases and J by 6 bases, with 14 bases lying between the germline termini. The CDR3 goes from the cysteine to the phenylalanine over 13 residues. Only CDR3 DNA remains: 39 bases, in frame from the first base.

This chain is built from TRBV7-2 and TRBJ2-7; TRBD1 might be the D gene, on 6 matching bases. The specimen was PBMCs or T cells enriched from blood (not recorded which). This receptor was obtained from a man over 45 who had been exposed to COVID-19. In nucleotide form, the sequence is TGTGCCAGCAGCCGAGTCAGGGGTGGCGAGCAGTACTTC. Its protein is CASSRVRGGEQYF.